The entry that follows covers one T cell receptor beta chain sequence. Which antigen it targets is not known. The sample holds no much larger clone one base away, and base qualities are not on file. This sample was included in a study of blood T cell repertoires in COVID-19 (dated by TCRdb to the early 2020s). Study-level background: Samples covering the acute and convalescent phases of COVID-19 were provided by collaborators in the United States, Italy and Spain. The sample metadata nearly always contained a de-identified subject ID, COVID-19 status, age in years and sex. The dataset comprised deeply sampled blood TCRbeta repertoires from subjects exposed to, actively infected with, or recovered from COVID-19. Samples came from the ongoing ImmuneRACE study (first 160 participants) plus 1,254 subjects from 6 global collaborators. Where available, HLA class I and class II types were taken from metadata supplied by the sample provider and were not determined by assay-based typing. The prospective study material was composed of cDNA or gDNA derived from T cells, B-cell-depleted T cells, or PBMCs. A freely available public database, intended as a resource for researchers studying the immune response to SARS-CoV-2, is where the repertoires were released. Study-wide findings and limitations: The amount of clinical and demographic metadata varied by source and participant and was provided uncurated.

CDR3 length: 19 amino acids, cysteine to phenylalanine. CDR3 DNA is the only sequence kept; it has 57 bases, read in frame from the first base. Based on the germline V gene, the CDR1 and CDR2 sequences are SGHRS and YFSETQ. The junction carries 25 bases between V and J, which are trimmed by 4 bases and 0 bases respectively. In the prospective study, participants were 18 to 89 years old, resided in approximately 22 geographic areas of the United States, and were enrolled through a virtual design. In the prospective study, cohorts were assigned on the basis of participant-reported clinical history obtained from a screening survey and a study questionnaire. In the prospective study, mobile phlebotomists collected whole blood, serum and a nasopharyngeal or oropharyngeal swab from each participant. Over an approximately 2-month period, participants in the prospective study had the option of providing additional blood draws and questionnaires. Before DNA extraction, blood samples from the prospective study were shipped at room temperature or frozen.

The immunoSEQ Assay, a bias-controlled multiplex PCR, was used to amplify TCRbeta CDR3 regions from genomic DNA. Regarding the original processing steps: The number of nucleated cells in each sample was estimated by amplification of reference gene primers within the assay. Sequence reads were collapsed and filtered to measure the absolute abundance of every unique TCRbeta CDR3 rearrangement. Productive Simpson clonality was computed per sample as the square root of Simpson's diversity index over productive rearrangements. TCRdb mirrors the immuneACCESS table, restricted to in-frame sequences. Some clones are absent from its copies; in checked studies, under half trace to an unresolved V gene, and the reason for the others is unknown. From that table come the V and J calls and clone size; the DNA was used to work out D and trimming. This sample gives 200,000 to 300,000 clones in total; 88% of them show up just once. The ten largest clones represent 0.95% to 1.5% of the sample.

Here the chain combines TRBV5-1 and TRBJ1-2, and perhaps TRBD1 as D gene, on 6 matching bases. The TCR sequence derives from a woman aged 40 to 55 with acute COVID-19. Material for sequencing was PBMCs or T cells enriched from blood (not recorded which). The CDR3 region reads CASSPRDWTAESTNYGYTF. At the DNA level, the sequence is TGCGCCAGCAGCCCGAGGGATTGGACAGCCGAATCTACTAACTATGGCTACACCTTC. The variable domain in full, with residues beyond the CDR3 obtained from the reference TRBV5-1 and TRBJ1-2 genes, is KAGVTQTPRYLIKTRGQQVTLSCSPISGHRSVSWYQQTPGQGLQFLFEYFSETQRNKGNFPGRFSGRQFSNSRSEMNVSTLELGDSALYLCASSPRDWTAESTNYGYTFGSGTRLTVV.